One sample yielded the 25 T cell receptor beta chains listed below, sequenced in a study of glioma-infiltrating T cells after dendritic cell vaccination. Only in-frame clones appear in the TCRdb table, and some are missing; sequencing was by immunoSEQ multiplex PCR. The sample includes about 92,000 clones, around 86% of them seen just once. This sample comprised blood, obtained before dendritic cell vaccination. The receptors stem from a human donor with glioblastoma.

The chain's CDR3 is CAWIPGQGYTGELFF. The CDR3 coding sequence is TGTGCCTGGATACCGGGACAGGGGTACACCGGGGAGCTGTTTTTT. The chain employs TRBV30 and TRBJ2-2; 10 positions match TRBD1. Looked up from germline, CDR1 is GTSNPN and CDR2 is SVGIG (reference sequence). Trimming at V came to 4 bases and at J to 3 bases, leaving 5 bases not matched to a gene. This CDR3 is built from 15 residues.

This chain links TRBV4-1 with TRBJ2-5; D gene unclear. V was cut by 2 bases and J by 4 bases, with 5 bases left in between. The CDR3 has 12 residues. Per the germline V gene, CDR1 is MGHRA and CDR2 is YSYEKL. For the CDR3, the DNA is TGCGCCAGCAGCCAACCGTTAGAGACCCAGTACTTC. Amino acid sequence: CASSQPLETQYF.

The table lists this clone with a count of one. This rearrangement joins TRBV30 to TRBJ2-1, with D perhaps matching TRBD2 (6 bases). Trimming cost V 2 bases and J 10 bases, with 18 bases left between them. CDR3 length: 14 residues. From germline, CDR1 is GTSNPN and CDR2 SVGIG (reference sequence). As DNA, the CDR3 is TGTGCCTGGAGTCTGGGGACTCTCGAAAAGGAGCAGTTCTTC. Amino acids: CAWSLGTLEKEQFF. The variable domain in full, completed from reference TRBV30 and TRBJ2-1, reads SQTIHQWPATLVQPVGSPLSLECTVEGTSNPNLYWYRQAAGRGLQLLFYSVGIGQISSEVPQNLSASRPQDRQFILSSKKLLLSDSGFYLCAWSLGTLEKEQFFGPGTRLTVL.

V is TRBV6-1 and J is TRBJ2-1; weak D call: TRBD2 (6 bases). The CDR3 contains 14 residues. Germline V CDR1 and CDR2: MNHNS, SASEGT. Between the trimmed V and J ends, which lost 6 bases and 3 bases, there was a span of 12 bases. The CDR3 DNA follows: TGTGCCAGCAGATGGGGGAGGTACTACAATGAGCAGTTCTTC. Protein sequence: CASRWGRYYNEQFF.

The chain combines TRBV7-6 with TRBJ1-1; maybe TRBD1 (6 bases). Looked up from germline, CDR1 is SGHVS and CDR2 is FNYEAQ. The CDR3 covers 14 residues. V lost 2 bases and J 8 bases, leaving 15 bases between the germline ends. CDR3 loop: CASSLLRGDREAFF. As DNA, the CDR3 is TGTGCCAGCAGCTTACTAAGGGGAGACAGGGAAGCTTTCTTT.

The chain recombines TRBV6-4 with TRBJ1-5, with TRBD1 matching over 7 bases. Germline loops: CDR1 MRHNA, CDR2 SNTAGT. Trimming cost V 5 bases and J 2 bases; bases outside gene matches: 15. The CDR3 is 18 residues long. As DNA, the CDR3 is TGTGCCAGCAGTAAACCGGGACAGCACTTGAATGGCAATCAGCCCCAGCATTTT. Translated, it gives CASSKPGQHLNGNQPQHF.

The chain uses TRBV4-1 and TRBJ2-5, with a possible D match to TRBD2 (7 bases). The V end lost 4 bases, the J end lost 5 bases, and 23 bases lay between the germline ends. Germline V lookup: CDR1 MGHRA, CDR2 YSYEKL. CDR3 length: 17 residues. CDR3 sequence: CASSPGGGGTGLETQYF. CDR3 sequence (DNA): TGCGCCAGCAGCCCCGGAGGGGGAGGGACTGGTCTGGAGACCCAGTACTTC.

This chain's CDR3 is CASSDRGEDYEQYF. The CDR3 nucleotides are TGTGCCAGCAGTGACAGGGGCGAAGACTACGAGCAGTACTTC. V is TRBV27 and J is TRBJ2-7; 8 nucleotides align to TRBD1. Trimming took 5 bases from V and 3 from J; bases not matched to a gene: 6. The CDR3 is made up of 14 amino acids. From germline, CDR1 is MNHEY and CDR2 SMNVEV (reference sequence).

The chain combines TRBV6-4 with TRBJ1-2, with D perhaps TRBD1 (5 bases). Between the trimmed V and J ends, which lost 5 bases and 2 bases, there was a span of 24 bases. The germline V gene has CDR1 MRHNA and CDR2 SNTAGT. This CDR3 comprises 18 residues. CDR3 protein: CASSKTKKTASSNYGYTF. As DNA, the CDR3 is TGTGCCAGCAGTAAAACAAAAAAGACAGCATCCTCCAACTATGGCTACACCTTC.

This chain connects TRBV6-5 to TRBJ1-5; 7 nucleotides line up with TRBD1. With V trimmed by 4 bases and J by 0 bases, 6 bases remained unmatched. In germline, CDR1 is MNHEY, CDR2 SVGAGI. This CDR3 has 16 residues. CDR3 loop: CASSWTGPYSNQPQHF. The CDR3, as DNA: TGTGCCAGCAGTTGGACAGGACCTTATAGCAATCAGCCCCAGCATTTT.

The gene calls are TRBV19 and TRBJ1-1, with D possibly TRBD1 on 5 matching bases. Germline lookup yields CDR1 LNHDA and CDR2 SQIVND (reference sequence). The CDR3 has 15 residues. V lost 1 base and J 4 bases, leaving 13 bases between the germline ends. The CDR3 DNA sequence: TGTGCCAGTAGTATAGGGGCAGGGATCGGCACTGAAGCTTTCTTT. Protein: CASSIGAGIGTEAFF.

The DNA of the CDR3 is TGCAGCGTTGTAGCGGGAGTTTGGGATACGCAGTATTTT. Residues: CSVVAGVWDTQYF. This chain uses TRBV29-1 with TRBJ2-3; 9 bases are a match to TRBD2. CDR3 length: 13 residues. With V trimmed by 4 bases and J by 6 bases, 5 bases remained unmatched. In germline, CDR1 is SQVTM, CDR2 ANQGSEA.

This rearrangement joins TRBV9 to TRBJ2-4; D is unclear. V shed 2 bases and J shed 5 bases, with 8 bases lying between them. Germline V gene lookup returns CDR1 SGDLS and CDR2 YYNGEE. There are 13 residues in the CDR3. The CDR3: CASSVGEENIQYF. The CDR3 bases are TGTGCCAGCAGCGTCGGAGAGGAAAACATTCAGTACTTC.

The CDR3 DNA follows: TGTGCCACCAGCAGAGTTTTGGACAAGTCCTACGAGCAGTACTTC. Its translation is CATSRVLDKSYEQYF. The chain links TRBV15 to TRBJ2-7, with D tentatively TRBD1 (5 bases). CDR1 is LNHNV, CDR2 YYDKDF, per germline (reference sequence). The CDR3 length is 15 residues. Trimming cost V 1 base and J 1 base, with 11 bases left between them.

The genes are TRBV11-3 and TRBJ2-3, with TRBD2 identical over 10 bases. The CDR3 covers 14 residues. The junction had 3 bases not matched to a gene; V was cut back by 5 bases and J by 4 bases. CDR1 SGHNT and CDR2 YENEEA come from the germline V gene. CDR3 nucleotides: TGTGCCAGCAGCCCGGGACTAGCGTCAGATACGCAGTATTTT. As protein: CASSPGLASDTQYF.

V gene TRBV7-3 combines with J gene TRBJ2-5, with 7 bases matching TRBD2. V was pared by 2 bases and J by 4 bases, with 7 bases of the junction left unmatched. The germline gives CDR1 SGHTA, CDR2 FQGTGA. CDR3 length: 15 residues. In DNA form, the CDR3 reads TGTGCCAGCAGCTTAGTGGGGGGGGATCGAGAGACCCAGTACTTC. Its protein product is CASSLVGGDRETQYF.

The V call is TRBV14, the J call TRBJ1-1; D is undetermined. The V and J ends lost 0 bases and 4 bases respectively, with 12 bases between them. The CDR3 is 15 residues long. Germline loops: CDR1 SGHDN, CDR2 FVKESK. The CDR3 nucleotides read TGTGCCAGCAGCCAAGAGAGGGCGCGAAGCACTGAAGCTTTCTTT. Translated: CASSQERARSTEAFF.

V usage is TRBV4-1 and J usage is TRBJ1-1, with D unresolved. The ends were cut back, 1 base at V and 3 bases at J, with 21 bases in the middle. The CDR3 has 18 residues. Per germline, CDR1 MGHRA and CDR2 YSYEKL. The CDR3, as DNA: TGCGCCAGCAGCCAAGCCTTGACACGGGGAGATGGGGACACTGAAGCTTTCTTT. Translation: CASSQALTRGDGDTEAFF.

The chain employs TRBV6-5 and TRBJ2-5; D might be TRBD1 (6 bases). Trimming removed 5 bases from V and 8 bases from J, with 15 bases in between. The CDR3 extends over 13 amino acids. Germline V lookup: CDR1 MNHEY, CDR2 SVGAGI. The DNA for the CDR3 is TGTGCCAGCAGTGTAGACAGGTCTGGTACCCAGTACTTC. Amino acids: CASSVDRSGTQYF.

This clone was detected a few times. The gene calls are TRBV18 and TRBJ1-3; D perhaps matches TRBD1 (5 bases). From germline, CDR1 is KGHSH and CDR2 LQKENI. The CDR3 has 16 amino acids. Trimming stripped 6 bases from V and 3 bases from J, with 18 bases between. CDR3 loop: CASSPAVAGIGNTIYF. Here the CDR3 DNA reads TGTGCCAGCTCCCCAGCAGTTGCAGGGATTGGAAACACCATATATTTT.

This rearrangement joins TRBV7-9 to TRBJ1-5; D uncertain. The CDR3 loop spans 14 amino acids. Germline lookup yields CDR1 SEHNR and CDR2 FQNEAQ (reference sequence). Trimming cost V 5 bases and J 7 bases, with 15 bases left between them. The CDR3 DNA is TGTGCCAGCAGCCCCCGAGGGCTGGGGCAGCCCCAGCATTTT. Encoded protein: CASSPRGLGQPQHF.

V gene TRBV18 combines with J gene TRBJ1-2; no firm D call. V lost 1 base and J lost 3, with 9 bases in between. The CDR3 has 14 residues. Germline loops: CDR1 KGHSH, CDR2 LQKENI. CDR3 nucleotide sequence: TGTGCCAGCTCACCACGGCGGGTTTACTATGGCTACACCTTC. Translated, it gives CASSPRRVYYGYTF.

The chain has TRBV5-6 and TRBJ1-5; D not certain. Trimming left V 4 bases short and J 0 bases short, with 11 bases between. The CDR3 runs to 15 residues. Germline loops: CDR1 SGHDT, CDR2 YYEEEE. DNA of the CDR3: TGTGCCAGCAGCCGAGGGCGGGTTAGCAATCAGCCCCAGCATTTT. Translation: CASSRGRVSNQPQHF. Full variable domain (outside the CDR3, taken from reference TRBV5-6 and TRBJ1-5): DAGVTQSPTHLIKTRGQQVTLRCSPKSGHDTVSWYQQALGQGPQFIFQYYEEEERQRGNFPDRFSGHQFPNYSSELNVNALLLGDSALYLCASSRGRVSNQPQHFGDGTRLSIL.

The chain uses TRBV6-1 and TRBJ2-1, with TRBD2 identical over 10 bases. The V segment lost 2 bases and the J segment 4 bases; nucleotides outside the gene matches: 2. This CDR3 region has 15 residues. The V gene's germline CDR1 is MNHNS and CDR2 SASEGT. The DNA for the CDR3 is TGTGCCAGCAGTGAAAGGACTAGCGGATACAATGAGCAGTTCTTC. This codes for CASSERTSGYNEQFF.

The V gene is TRBV6-5, the J gene TRBJ1-1; 9 nucleotides match TRBD1. This CDR3 spans 15 amino acids. Germline-derived CDR1 and CDR2 are MNHEY and SVGAGI. V lost 5 bases and J lost 5; bases outside the gene matches: 9. Written as DNA, the CDR3 is TGTGCCAGCAGTCAATCACAGGGGGCTGGGACTGAAGCTTTCTTT. Protein product: CASSQSQGAGTEAFF.